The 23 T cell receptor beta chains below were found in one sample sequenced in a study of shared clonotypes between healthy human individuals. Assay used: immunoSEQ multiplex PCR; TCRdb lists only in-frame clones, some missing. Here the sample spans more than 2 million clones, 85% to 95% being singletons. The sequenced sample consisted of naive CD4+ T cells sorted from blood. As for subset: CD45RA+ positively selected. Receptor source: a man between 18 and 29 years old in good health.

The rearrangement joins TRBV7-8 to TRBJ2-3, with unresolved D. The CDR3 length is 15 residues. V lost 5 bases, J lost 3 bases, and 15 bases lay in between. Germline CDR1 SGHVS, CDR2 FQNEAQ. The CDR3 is CASSLPVVKTDTQYF. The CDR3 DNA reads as TGTGCCAGCAGCCTACCGGTGGTGAAGACAGATACGCAGTATTTT.

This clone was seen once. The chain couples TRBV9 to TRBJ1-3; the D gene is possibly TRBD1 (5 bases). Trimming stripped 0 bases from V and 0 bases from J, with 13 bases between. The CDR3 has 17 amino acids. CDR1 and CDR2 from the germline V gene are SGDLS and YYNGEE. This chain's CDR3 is CASSVGGTANSGNTIYF. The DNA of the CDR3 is TGTGCCAGCAGCGTAGGGGGGACGGCGAACTCTGGAAACACCATATATTTT. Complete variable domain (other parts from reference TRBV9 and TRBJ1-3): DSGVTQTPKHLITATGQRVTLRCSPRSGDLSVYWYQQSLDQGLQFLIQYYNGEERAKGNILERFSAQQFPDLHSELNLSSLELGDSALYFCASSVGGTANSGNTIYFGEGSWLTVV.

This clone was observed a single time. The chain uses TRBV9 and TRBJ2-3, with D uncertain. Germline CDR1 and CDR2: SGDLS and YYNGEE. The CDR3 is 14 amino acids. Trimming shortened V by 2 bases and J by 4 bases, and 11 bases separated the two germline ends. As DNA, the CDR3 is TGTGCCAGCAGCGTGACACTCGGTGCAGATACGCAGTATTTT. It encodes CASSVTLGADTQYF. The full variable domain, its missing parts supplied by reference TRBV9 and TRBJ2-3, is DSGVTQTPKHLITATGQRVTLRCSPRSGDLSVYWYQQSLDQGLQFLIQYYNGEERAKGNILERFSAQQFPDLHSELNLSSLELGDSALYFCASSVTLGADTQYFGPGTRLTVL.

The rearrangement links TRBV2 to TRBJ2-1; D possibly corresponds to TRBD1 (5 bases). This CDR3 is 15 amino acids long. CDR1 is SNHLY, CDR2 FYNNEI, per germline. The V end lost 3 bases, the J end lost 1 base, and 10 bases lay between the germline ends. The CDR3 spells CASSDPAGSYNEQFF. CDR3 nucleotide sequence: TGTGCCAGCAGTGACCCGGCAGGGTCCTACAATGAGCAGTTCTTC.

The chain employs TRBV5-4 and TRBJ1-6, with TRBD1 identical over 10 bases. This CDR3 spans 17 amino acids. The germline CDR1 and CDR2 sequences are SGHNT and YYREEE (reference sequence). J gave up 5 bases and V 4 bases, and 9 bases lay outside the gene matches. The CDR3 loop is CASSRDRGWLDNSPLHF. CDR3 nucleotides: TGTGCCAGCAGCCGGGACAGGGGTTGGTTGGATAATTCACCCCTCCACTTT.

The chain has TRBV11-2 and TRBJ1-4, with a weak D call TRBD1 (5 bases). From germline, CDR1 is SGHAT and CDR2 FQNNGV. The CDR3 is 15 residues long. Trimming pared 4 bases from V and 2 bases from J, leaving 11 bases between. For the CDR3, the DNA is TGTGCCAGCAGCTCTCCGGGGGTGACTAATGAAAAACTGTTTTTT. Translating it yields CASSSPGVTNEKLFF.

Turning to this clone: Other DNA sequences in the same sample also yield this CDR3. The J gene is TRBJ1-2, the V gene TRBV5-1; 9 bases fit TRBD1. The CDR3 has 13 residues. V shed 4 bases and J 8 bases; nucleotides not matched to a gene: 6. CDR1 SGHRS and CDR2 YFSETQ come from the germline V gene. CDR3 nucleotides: TGCGCCAGCAGCCCACAGGGGGCAGGCGGCTACACCTTC. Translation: CASSPQGAGGYTF.

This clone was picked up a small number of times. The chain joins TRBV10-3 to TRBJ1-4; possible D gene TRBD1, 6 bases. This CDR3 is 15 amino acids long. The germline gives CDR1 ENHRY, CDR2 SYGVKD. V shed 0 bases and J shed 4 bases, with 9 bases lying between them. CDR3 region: CAISESGQLNEKLFF. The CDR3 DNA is TGTGCCATCAGTGAGTCGGGACAACTTAATGAAAAACTGTTTTTT.

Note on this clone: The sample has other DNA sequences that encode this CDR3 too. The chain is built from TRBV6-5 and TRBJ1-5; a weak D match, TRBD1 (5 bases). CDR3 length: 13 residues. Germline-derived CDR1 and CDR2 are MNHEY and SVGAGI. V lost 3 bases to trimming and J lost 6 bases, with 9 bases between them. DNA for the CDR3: TGTGCCAGCAGTTATCAGGGCGGTCAGCCCCAGCATTTT. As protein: CASSYQGGQPQHF.

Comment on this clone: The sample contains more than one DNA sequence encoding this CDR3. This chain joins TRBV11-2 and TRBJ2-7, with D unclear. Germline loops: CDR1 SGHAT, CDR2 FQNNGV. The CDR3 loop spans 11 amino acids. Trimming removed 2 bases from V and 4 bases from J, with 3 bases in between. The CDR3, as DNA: TGTGCCAGCAGCTTAACATACGAGCAGTACTTC. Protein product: CASSLTYEQYF.

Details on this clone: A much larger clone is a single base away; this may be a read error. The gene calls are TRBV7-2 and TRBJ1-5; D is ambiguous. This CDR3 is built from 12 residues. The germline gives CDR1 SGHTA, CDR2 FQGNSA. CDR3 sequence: CASSLPNQPRHF. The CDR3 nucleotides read TGTGCCAGCAGCTTACCGAATCAGCCCCGGCATTTT.

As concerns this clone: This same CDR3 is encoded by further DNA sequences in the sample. CDR3 coding DNA: TGCAGTGCTAGAGTCGGTGACGAGCAGTACTTC. It encodes CSARVGDEQYF. The chain uses TRBV20-1 and TRBJ2-7, with D unclear. V was shortened by 1 base and J by 5 bases, with 6 bases between the two germline ends. Germline lookup yields CDR1 DFQATT and CDR2 SNEGSKA (reference sequence). The CDR3 has 11 amino acids.

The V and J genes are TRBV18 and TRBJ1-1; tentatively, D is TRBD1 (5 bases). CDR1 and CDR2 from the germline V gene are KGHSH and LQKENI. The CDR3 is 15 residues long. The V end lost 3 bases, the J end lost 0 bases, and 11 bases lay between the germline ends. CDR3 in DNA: TGTGCCAGCTCACCGACGACAGTTGTGAACACTGAAGCTTTCTTT. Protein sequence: CASSPTTVVNTEAFF.

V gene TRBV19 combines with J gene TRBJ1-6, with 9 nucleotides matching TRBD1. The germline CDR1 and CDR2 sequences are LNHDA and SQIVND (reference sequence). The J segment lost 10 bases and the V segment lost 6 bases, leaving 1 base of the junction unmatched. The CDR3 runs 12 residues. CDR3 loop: CASRTGGSPLHF. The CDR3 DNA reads TGTGCCAGTAGGACAGGGGGATCACCCCTCCACTTT. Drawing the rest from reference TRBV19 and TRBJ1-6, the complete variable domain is DGGITQSPKYLFRKEGQNVTLSCEQNLNHDAMYWYRQDPGQGLRLIYYSQIVNDFQKGDIAEGYSVSREKKESFPLTVTSAQKNPTAFYLCASRTGGSPLHFGNGTRLTVT.

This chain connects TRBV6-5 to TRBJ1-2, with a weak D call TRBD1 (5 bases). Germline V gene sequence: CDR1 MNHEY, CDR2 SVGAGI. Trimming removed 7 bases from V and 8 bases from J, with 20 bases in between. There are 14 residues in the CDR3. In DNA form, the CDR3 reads TGTGCCAGCAACCCCAAAGGGGAGTCCTACGGCTACACCTTC. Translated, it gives CASNPKGESYGYTF.

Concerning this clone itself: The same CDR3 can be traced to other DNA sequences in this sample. This CDR3 is CASSLVPGTEAFF. CDR3 DNA: TGTGCCAGCAGCTTGGTCCCAGGCACAGAAGCTTTCTTT. V and J are TRBV7-9 and TRBJ1-1; D call uncertain. Germline CDR1 SEHNR, CDR2 FQNEAQ (reference sequence). Trimming took 3 bases from V and 8 from J, leaving 13 bases between them. The CDR3 runs 13 residues.

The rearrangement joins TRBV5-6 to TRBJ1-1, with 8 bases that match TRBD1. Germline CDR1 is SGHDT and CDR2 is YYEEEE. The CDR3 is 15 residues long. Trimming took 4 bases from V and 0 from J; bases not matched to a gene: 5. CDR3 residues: CASSQGQVMNTEAFF. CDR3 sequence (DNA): TGTGCCAGCAGCCAGGGACAGGTGATGAACACTGAAGCTTTCTTT.

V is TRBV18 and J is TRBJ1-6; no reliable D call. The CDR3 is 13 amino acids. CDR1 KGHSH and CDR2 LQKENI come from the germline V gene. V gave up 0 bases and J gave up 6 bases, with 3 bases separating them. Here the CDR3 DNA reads TGTGCCAGCTCACCACCGATTAATTCACCCCTCCACTTT. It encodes CASSPPINSPLHF.

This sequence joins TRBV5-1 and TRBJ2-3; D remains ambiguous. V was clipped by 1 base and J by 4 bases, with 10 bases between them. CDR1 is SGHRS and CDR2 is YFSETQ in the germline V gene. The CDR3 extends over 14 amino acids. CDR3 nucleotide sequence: TGCGCCAGCAGCTTGTCGGGTCCCGCAGATACGCAGTATTTT. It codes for CASSLSGPADTQYF.

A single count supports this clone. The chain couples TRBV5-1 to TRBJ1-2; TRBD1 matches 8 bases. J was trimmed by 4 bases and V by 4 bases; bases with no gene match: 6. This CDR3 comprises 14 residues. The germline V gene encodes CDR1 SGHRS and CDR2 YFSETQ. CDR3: CASSNDGTGYGYTF. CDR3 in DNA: TGCGCCAGCAGCAACGATGGGACAGGCTATGGCTACACCTTC.

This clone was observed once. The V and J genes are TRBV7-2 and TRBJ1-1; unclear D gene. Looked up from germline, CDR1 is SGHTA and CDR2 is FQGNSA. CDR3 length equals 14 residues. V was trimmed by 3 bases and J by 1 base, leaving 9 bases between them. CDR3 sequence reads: CASSFPTPNTEAFF. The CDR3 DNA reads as TGTGCCAGCAGCTTTCCGACTCCGAACACTGAAGCTTTCTTT.

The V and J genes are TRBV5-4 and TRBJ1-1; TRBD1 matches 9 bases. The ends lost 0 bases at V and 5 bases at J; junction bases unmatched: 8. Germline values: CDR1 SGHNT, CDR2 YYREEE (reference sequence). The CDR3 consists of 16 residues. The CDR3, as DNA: TGTGCCAGCAGCTTGGACCCAGGACAGGGGACGACTGAAGCTTTCTTT. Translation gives CASSLDPGQGTTEAFF. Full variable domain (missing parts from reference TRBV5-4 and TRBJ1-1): ETGVTQSPTHLIKTRGQQVTLRCSSQSGHNTVSWYQQALGQGPQFIFQYYREEENGRGNFPPRFSGLQFPNYSSELNVNALELDDSALYLCASSLDPGQGTTEAFFGQGTRLTVV.

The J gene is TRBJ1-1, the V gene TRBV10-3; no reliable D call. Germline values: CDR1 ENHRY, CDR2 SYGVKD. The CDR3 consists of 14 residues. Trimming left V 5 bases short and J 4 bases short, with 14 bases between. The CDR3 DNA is TGTGCCATCAGTAACCTTCAGCCCCCCACTGAAGCTTTCTTT. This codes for CAISNLQPPTEAFF.